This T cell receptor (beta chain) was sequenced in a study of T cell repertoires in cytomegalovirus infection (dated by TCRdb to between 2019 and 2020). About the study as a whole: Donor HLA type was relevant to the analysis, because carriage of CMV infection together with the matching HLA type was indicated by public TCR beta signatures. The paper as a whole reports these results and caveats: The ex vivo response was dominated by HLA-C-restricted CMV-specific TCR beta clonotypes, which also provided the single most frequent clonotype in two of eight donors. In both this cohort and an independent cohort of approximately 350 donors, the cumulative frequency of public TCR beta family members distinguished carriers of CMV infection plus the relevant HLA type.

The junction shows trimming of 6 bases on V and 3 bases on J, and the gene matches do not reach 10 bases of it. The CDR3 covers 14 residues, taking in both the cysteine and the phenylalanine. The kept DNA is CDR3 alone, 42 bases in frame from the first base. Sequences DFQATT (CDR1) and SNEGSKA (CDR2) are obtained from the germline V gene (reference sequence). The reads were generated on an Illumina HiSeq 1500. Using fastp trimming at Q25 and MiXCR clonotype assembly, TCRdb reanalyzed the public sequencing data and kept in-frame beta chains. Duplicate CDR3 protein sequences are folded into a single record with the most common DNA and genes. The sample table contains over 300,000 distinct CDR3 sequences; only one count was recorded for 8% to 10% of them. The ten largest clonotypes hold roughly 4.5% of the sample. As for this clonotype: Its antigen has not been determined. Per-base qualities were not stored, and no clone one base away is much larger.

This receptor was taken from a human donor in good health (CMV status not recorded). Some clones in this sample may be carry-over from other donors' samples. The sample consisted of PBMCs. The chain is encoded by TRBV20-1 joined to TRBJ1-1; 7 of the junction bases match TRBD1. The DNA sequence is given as TGCAGTGCCTTGGGGACCAGGGGGGACACTGAAGCTTTCTTT. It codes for CSALGTRGDTEAFF.